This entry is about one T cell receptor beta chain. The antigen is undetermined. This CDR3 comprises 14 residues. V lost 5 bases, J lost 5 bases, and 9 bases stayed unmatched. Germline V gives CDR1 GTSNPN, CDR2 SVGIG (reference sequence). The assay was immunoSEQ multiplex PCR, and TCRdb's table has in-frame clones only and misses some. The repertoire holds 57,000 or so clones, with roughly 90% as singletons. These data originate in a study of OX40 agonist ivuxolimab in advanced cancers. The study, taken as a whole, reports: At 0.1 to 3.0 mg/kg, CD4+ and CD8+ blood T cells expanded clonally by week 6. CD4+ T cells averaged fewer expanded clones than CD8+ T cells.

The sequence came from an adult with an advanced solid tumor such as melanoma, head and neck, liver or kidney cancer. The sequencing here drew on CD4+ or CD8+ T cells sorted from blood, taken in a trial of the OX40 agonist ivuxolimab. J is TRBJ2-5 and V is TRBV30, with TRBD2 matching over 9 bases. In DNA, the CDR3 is TGTGCCTGGGGGCGGGGGGGAGGAGGGGAGACCCAGTACTTC. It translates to CAWGRGGGGETQYF.